These 23 T cell receptor beta chains originate from one sample sequenced in a study of vaccination and CD4 T cells after COVID-19. What these receptors recognize is not known. Treatment indicated: approximately nine-day PBMC culture with coronavirus spike peptide pools or control peptides (ViraFEST assay). The Oncomine TCR Beta short-read assay was applied to DNA of cultured CD4+ T cells. TCRdb reprocessed the PCR reads via MiXCR and lists one record per CDR3 protein. The repertoire holds 10,000 or so distinct CDR3 sequences, with less than 40% as singletons. Sequences were obtained from cultured CD4+ T cells from blood. These receptor sequences come from a human donor with COVID-19.

The chain carries TRBV6-1 and TRBJ1-2, with TRBD1 identical over 7 bases. With 1 base clipped from V and 8 bases from J, the junction kept 10 bases outside the gene matches. This CDR3 region has 15 residues. CDR1 and CDR2 (germline): MNHNS, SASEGT. This CDR3 reads CASSEEGTAVLGYTF. The DNA for the CDR3 is TGTGCCAGCAGTGAAGAGGGGACAGCGGTCTTGGGCTACACCTTC.

This clonotype was detected only a few times. This rearrangement joins TRBV5-4 to TRBJ2-3, with 13 bases fitting TRBD2. Germline V gives CDR1 SGHNT, CDR2 YYREEE (reference sequence). With 3 bases clipped from V and 5 bases from J, the junction kept 6 bases outside the gene matches. The CDR3 has 16 residues. The CDR3 nucleotides are TGTGCCAGCAGCTCGGGACTAGCGGGAAGGGGAGATACGCAGTATTTT. Its translation is CASSSGLAGRGDTQYF.

This clonotype was recorded a few times. The gene calls are TRBV20-1 and TRBJ2-5; 10 bases line up with TRBD2. Unmatched junction bases numbered 2, after V lost 6 bases and J lost 4 bases. There are 12 residues in the CDR3. Per germline, CDR1 DFQATT and CDR2 SNEGSKA (reference sequence). CDR3 loop: CSARTSGETQYF. The CDR3 DNA sequence: TGCAGTGCCAGGACTAGCGGAGAGACCCAGTACTTC.

By proportion, this clonotype is medium-sized. This chain links TRBV6-5 with TRBJ2-5; unclear D gene. Germline CDR1 reads MNHEY; CDR2 reads SVGAGI. The length of the CDR3 is 16 residues. V was pared by 4 bases and J by 4 bases, with 19 bases between. The CDR3 here is CASSSLLDPSPETQYF. CDR3 nucleotides: TGTGCCAGCAGTTCCCTCCTGGACCCATCCCCAGAGACCCAGTACTTC.

This clonotype came up a few times. The CDR3 sequence is CASTIGGLSSYNSPLHF. In DNA form, the CDR3 reads TGTGCCAGCACGATAGGCGGGTTAAGCTCCTATAATTCACCCCTCCACTTT. The rearrangement uses TRBV2 and TRBJ1-6, with no clear D. V was cut by 7 bases and J by 0 bases, with 16 bases left in between. The CDR3 is made up of 17 amino acids. The V gene's germline CDR1 is SNHLY and CDR2 FYNNEI.

The J gene is TRBJ1-6, the V gene TRBV2, with a tentative D call TRBD1 (5 bases). From germline, CDR1 is SNHLY and CDR2 FYNNEI. The CDR3 runs 18 residues. V lost 2 bases and J 0 bases, leaving 14 bases between the germline ends. CDR3 residues: CASSEIRAGSSYNSPLHF. In nucleotides, the CDR3 is TGTGCCAGCAGTGAAATAAGGGCAGGGAGCTCCTATAATTCACCCCTCCACTTT.

The genes are TRBV10-2 and TRBJ2-1, with D tentatively TRBD2 (6 bases). The CDR3 is 16 residues long. Trimming shortened V by 2 bases and J by 3 bases, and 14 bases separated the two germline ends. Germline CDR1 reads WSHSY; CDR2 reads SAAADI. DNA of the CDR3: TGCGCCAGCAGTGAGCCCGCGGGACGGAGCTACAATGAGCAGTTCTTC. It is translated as CASSEPAGRSYNEQFF.

This chain joins TRBV20-1 and TRBJ2-2; TRBD1 is a possible D gene (5 bases). V was cut by 6 bases and J by 3 bases, with 14 bases left in between. From germline, CDR1 is DFQATT and CDR2 SNEGSKA (reference sequence). The CDR3 totals 14 residues. As DNA, the CDR3 is TGCAGTGCCCGGGCGGACACCGACACCGGGGAGCTGTTTTTT. This gives the protein CSARADTDTGELFF.

This clonotype was observed a handful of times. The J gene is TRBJ2-7, the V gene TRBV6-5, with D unclear. The CDR3 totals 15 residues. Germline V gives CDR1 MNHEY, CDR2 SVGAGI. Trimming pared 0 bases from V and 4 bases from J, leaving 13 bases between. The CDR3 loop is CASSYSPTDAYEQYF. For the CDR3, the DNA is TGTGCCAGCAGTTACTCCCCTACTGATGCGTACGAGCAGTACTTC.

This clonotype was seen a handful of times. This chain connects TRBV2 to TRBJ2-3; D remains unclear. The CDR3 sequence is 14 residues long. V lost 6 bases and J lost 2, with 12 bases in between. Germline CDR1 and CDR2: SNHLY and FYNNEI. The CDR3: CASRPDGVTDTQYF. CDR3 DNA sequence: TGTGCCAGCAGACCCGACGGAGTCACAGATACGCAGTATTTT.

V gene TRBV7-2 combines with J gene TRBJ2-7, with D unclear. The CDR3 length is 11 residues. V was clipped by 5 bases and J by 4 bases, with 6 bases between them. Germline V lookup: CDR1 SGHTA, CDR2 FQGNSA. Written as DNA, the CDR3 is TGTGCCAGCAGCGCGATGTACGAGCAGTACTTC. It encodes CASSAMYEQYF. The full variable domain, rest sourced from reference TRBV7-2 and TRBJ2-7, is GAGVSQSPSNKVTEKGKDVELRCDPISGHTALYWYRQSLGQGLEFLIYFQGNSAPDKSGLPSDRFSAERTGGSVSTLTIQRTQQEDSAVYLCASSAMYEQYFGPGTRLTVT.

The rearrangement links TRBV20-1 to TRBJ2-7; D not certain. Germline CDR1 reads DFQATT; CDR2 reads SNEGSKA (reference sequence). The CDR3 has 14 amino acids. Trimming pared 3 bases from V and 0 bases from J, leaving 12 bases between. The CDR3 DNA reads as TGCAGTGCTAGCGTACCCTGGGGCTCCTACGAGCAGTACTTC. Translating gives CSASVPWGSYEQYF.

The CDR3 DNA reads TGTGCCAGCAGTTACGCCGGGGGAAGCCAGCCCCAGCATTTT. Translating it yields CASSYAGGSQPQHF. The chain combines TRBV6-5 with TRBJ1-5; D is perhaps TRBD1 (5 bases). The germline V and J ends were trimmed by 2 bases and 7 bases, with 12 bases remaining between them. Germline CDR1 MNHEY, CDR2 SVGAGI. The CDR3 is 14 amino acids.

This chain connects TRBV21-1 to TRBJ2-2; TRBD2, the table's D call, lacks a check against the DNA. TRBV21-1 is recorded as a pseudogene. This CDR3 comprises 18 residues. The CDR3 sequence is CASSSKTSGGGRTGELFF. The CDR3 DNA is TGTGCCAGCAGCAGCAAGACTAGCGGGGGGGGGCGGACCGGGGAGCTGTTTTTT.

The chain couples TRBV11-3 to TRBJ2-3; tentative D call: TRBD2 (5 bases). CDR1 and CDR2 (germline): SGHNT, YENEEA. CDR3 size: 13 residues. Trimming pared 6 bases from V and 8 bases from J, leaving 15 bases between. CDR3 bases: TGTGCCAGCAGTCCATTAGAGGGTTTTACGCAGTATTTT. Encoded protein: CASSPLEGFTQYF.

This clonotype showed up just a few times. V and J are TRBV11-1 and TRBJ2-5; D is unresolved. In germline, CDR1 is SGHAT, CDR2 FQDESV (reference sequence). V lost 3 bases and J lost 1, with 12 bases in between. The CDR3 consists of 15 residues. Here the CDR3 reads CASSFWFSSQETQYF. CDR3 in DNA: TGTGCCAGCAGCTTCTGGTTTTCCAGCCAAGAGACCCAGTACTTC.

V is TRBV5-6 and J is TRBJ2-1, with D perhaps matching TRBD1 (5 bases). This CDR3 is 12 amino acids long. Trimming cost V 3 bases and J 9 bases, with 10 bases left between them. The germline V gene has CDR1 SGHDT and CDR2 YYEEEE. The chain's CDR3 is CASSSSGAEQFF. CDR3 nucleotides: TGTGCCAGCAGCTCTAGTGGGGCTGAGCAGTTCTTC.

V is TRBV6-2 or TRBV6-3 and J is TRBJ2-5, with TRBD2 identical over 10 bases. V shed 2 bases and J 10 bases; nucleotides not matched to a gene: 7. The CDR3 length is 14 residues. CDR1 MNHEY and CDR2 SVGEGT come from the germline V gene. The CDR3 is CASSYGTSAQNQYF. The CDR3 region has the DNA TGTGCCAGCAGTTACGGGACTAGCGCCCAGAACCAGTACTTC.

In its sample, this clonotype was seen once. This chain uses TRBV18 with TRBJ1-4; weak D call: TRBD1 (5 bases). The V gene's germline CDR1 is KGHSH and CDR2 LQKENI. V gave up 3 bases and J gave up 8 bases, with 16 bases separating them. This CDR3 has 15 amino acids. CDR3 region: CASSPASGRGEKLFF. CDR3 in DNA: TGTGCCAGCTCACCTGCCTCAGGGCGAGGCGAAAAACTGTTTTTT.

The chain carries TRBV7-2 and TRBJ2-3, with unresolved D. V lost 3 bases, J lost 10 bases, and 8 bases lay in between. This CDR3 contains 11 residues. Germline V gene sequence: CDR1 SGHTA, CDR2 FQGNSA. The CDR3 sequence: CASSFSRAQYF. CDR3 coding DNA: TGTGCCAGCAGCTTCTCTAGGGCGCAGTATTTT. The full variable domain, rest sourced from reference TRBV7-2 and TRBJ2-3, is GAGVSQSPSNKVTEKGKDVELRCDPISGHTALYWYRQSLGQGLEFLIYFQGNSAPDKSGLPSDRFSAERTGGSVSTLTIQRTQQEDSAVYLCASSFSRAQYFGPGTRLTVL.

A remark on this clonotype: A read error is possible here, since a much larger clone lies one base away. The rearrangement links TRBV15 to TRBJ1-6; D unclear. The CDR3 totals 16 residues. The germline V and J ends were trimmed by 0 bases and 7 bases, with 13 bases remaining between them. Germline CDR1 reads LNHNV; CDR2 reads YYDKDF (reference sequence). The CDR3 sequence: CATSRDRGLQNSPLHF. CDR3 DNA: TGTGCCACCAGCAGAGATCGGGGTCTGCAGAATTCACCCCTCCACTTT.

This clonotype has only a few counts. The chain couples TRBV6-1 to TRBJ1-2, with D uncertain. The germline V gene has CDR1 MNHNS and CDR2 SASEGT. The germline V and J ends were trimmed by 5 bases and 4 bases, with 11 bases remaining between them. The CDR3 is 13 residues long. The CDR3 nucleotides are TGTGCCAGCAGTACCCGTGGGAGCTATGGCTACACCTTC. Protein sequence: CASSTRGSYGYTF.

The chain combines TRBV12-3 or TRBV12-4 with TRBJ1-6; 7 bases fit TRBD1. Germline trimming cut 6 bases from V and 9 bases from J; bases unmatched to any gene: 14. The CDR3 runs 16 residues. CDR3: CASRQDRGQRPSPLHF. For the CDR3, the DNA is TGTGCCAGCAGGCAGGATAGGGGACAGCGTCCTTCACCCCTCCACTTT.